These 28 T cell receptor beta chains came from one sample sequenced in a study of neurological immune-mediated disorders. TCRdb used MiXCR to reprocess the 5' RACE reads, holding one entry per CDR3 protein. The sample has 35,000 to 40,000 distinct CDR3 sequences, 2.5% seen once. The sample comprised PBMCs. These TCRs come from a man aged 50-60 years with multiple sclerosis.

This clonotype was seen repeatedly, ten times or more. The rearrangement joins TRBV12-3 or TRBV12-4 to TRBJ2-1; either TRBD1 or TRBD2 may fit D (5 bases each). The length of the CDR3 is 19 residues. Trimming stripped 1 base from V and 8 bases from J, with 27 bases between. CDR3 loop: CASSLGLTPGPKLVDEQFF. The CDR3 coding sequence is TGTGCCAGCAGTTTAGGGCTAACACCGGGACCCAAGCTGGTCGATGAGCAGTTCTTC.

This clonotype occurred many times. The CDR3 loop is CASRGLAAQETQYF. As DNA, the CDR3 is TGTGCCAGCAGGGGACTAGCGGCCCAAGAGACCCAGTACTTC. The chain couples TRBV27 to TRBJ2-5; 11 bases map to TRBD2. Germline V CDR1 and CDR2: MNHEY, SMNVEV (reference sequence). V shed 6 bases and J 1 base; nucleotides not matched to a gene: 1. The CDR3 consists of 14 residues.

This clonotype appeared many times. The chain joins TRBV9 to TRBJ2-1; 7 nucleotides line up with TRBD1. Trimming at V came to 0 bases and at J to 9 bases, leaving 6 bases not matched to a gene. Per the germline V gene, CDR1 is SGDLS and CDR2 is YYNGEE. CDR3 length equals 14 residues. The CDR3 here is CASSVEGALGEQFF. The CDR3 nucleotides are TGTGCCAGCAGCGTAGAGGGGGCCCTCGGTGAGCAGTTCTTC.

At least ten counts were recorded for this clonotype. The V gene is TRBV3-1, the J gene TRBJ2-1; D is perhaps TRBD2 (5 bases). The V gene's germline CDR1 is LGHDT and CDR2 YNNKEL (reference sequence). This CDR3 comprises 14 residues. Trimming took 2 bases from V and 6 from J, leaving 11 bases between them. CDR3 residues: CASSQLAPPNEQFF. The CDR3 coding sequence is TGTGCCAGCAGCCAATTAGCGCCACCCAATGAGCAGTTCTTC.

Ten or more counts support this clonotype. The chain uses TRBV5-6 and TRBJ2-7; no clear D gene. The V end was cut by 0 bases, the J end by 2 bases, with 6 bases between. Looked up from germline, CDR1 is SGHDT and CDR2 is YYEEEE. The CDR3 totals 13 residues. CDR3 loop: CASSLAQTYEQYF. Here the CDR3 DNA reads TGTGCCAGCAGCTTGGCTCAAACCTACGAGCAGTACTTC.

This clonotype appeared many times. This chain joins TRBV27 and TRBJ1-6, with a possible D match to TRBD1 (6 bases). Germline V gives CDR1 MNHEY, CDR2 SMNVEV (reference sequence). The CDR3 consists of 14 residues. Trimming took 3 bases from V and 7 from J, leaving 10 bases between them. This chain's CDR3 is CASSFYRDNSPLHF. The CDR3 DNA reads TGTGCCAGCAGTTTTTACAGGGACAATTCACCCCTCCACTTT.

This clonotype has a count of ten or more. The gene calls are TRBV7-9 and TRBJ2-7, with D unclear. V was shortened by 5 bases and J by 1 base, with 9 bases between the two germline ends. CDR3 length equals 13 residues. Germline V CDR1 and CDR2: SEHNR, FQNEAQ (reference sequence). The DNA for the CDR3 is TGTGCCAGCAGCCCGACTGGTTCCTACGAGCAGTACTTC. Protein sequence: CASSPTGSYEQYF.

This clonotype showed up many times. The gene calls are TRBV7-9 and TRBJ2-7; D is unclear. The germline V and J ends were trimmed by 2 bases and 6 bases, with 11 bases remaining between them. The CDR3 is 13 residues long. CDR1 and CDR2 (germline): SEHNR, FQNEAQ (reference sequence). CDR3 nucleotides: TGTGCCAGCAGCTTACACTCGGGTCGCGAGCAGTACTTC. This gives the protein CASSLHSGREQYF.

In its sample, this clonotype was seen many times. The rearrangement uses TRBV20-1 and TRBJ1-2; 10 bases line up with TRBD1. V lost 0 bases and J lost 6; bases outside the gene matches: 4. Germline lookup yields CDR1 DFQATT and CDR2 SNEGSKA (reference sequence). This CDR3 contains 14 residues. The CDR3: CSARDRTGGDGYTF. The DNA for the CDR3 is TGCAGTGCTAGAGATAGGACAGGGGGGGATGGCTACACCTTC.

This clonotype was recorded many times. The CDR3: CASSPASTNYGYTF. CDR3 coding DNA: TGTGCCAGCAGCCCCGCGAGCACCAACTATGGCTACACCTTC. The chain is built from TRBV9 and TRBJ1-2; D gene ambiguous. Trimming shortened V by 4 bases and J by 2 bases, and 12 bases separated the two germline ends. The CDR3 covers 14 residues. CDR1 SGDLS and CDR2 YYNGEE come from the germline V gene. The complete variable domain, with remaining parts taken from reference TRBV9 and TRBJ1-2, reads DSGVTQTPKHLITATGQRVTLRCSPRSGDLSVYWYQQSLDQGLQFLIQYYNGEERAKGNILERFSAQQFPDLHSELNLSSLELGDSALYFCASSPASTNYGYTFGSGTRLTVV.

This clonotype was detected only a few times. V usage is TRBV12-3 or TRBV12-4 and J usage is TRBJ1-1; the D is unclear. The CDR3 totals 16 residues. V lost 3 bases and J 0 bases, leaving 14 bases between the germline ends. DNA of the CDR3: TGTGCCAGCAGTTTCGGCAGCTACGGGATGAACACTGAAGCTTTCTTT. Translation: CASSFGSYGMNTEAFF.

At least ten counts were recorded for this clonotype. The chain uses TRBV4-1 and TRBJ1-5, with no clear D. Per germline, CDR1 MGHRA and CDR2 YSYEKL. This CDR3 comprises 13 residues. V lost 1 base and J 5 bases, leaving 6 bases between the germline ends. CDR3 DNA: TGCGCCAGCAGCCAAGTTGGGGATCAGCCCCAGCATTTT. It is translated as CASSQVGDQPQHF.

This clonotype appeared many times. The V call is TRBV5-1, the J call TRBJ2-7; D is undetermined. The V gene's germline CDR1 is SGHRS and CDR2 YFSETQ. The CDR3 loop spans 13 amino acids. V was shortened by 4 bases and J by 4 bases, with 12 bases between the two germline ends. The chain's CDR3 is CASSPVVGYEQYF. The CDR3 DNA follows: TGCGCCAGCAGCCCGGTAGTGGGTTACGAGCAGTACTTC. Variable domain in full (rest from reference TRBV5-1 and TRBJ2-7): KAGVTQTPRYLIKTRGQQVTLSCSPISGHRSVSWYQQTPGQGLQFLFEYFSETQRNKGNFPGRFSGRQFSNSRSEMNVSTLELGDSALYLCASSPVVGYEQYFGPGTRLTVT.

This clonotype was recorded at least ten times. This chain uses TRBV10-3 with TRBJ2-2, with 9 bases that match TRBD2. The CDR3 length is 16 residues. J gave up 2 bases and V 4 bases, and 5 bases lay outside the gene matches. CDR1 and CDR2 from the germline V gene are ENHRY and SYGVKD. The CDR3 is CAISASGVTNTGELFF. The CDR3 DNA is TGTGCCATCAGTGCTAGCGGGGTTACCAACACCGGGGAGCTGTTTTTT.

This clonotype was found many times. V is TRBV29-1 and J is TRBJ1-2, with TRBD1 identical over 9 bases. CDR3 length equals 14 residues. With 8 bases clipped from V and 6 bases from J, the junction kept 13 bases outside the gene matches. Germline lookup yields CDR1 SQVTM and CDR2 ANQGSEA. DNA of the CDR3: TGCAGCATCACTCAGAACGACAGGGGGAATGGCTACACCTTC. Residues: CSITQNDRGNGYTF.

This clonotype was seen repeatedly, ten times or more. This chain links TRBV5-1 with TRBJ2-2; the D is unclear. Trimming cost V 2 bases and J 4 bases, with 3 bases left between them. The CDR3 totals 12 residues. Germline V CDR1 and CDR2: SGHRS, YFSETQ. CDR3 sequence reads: CASSLSTGELFF. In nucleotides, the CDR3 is TGCGCCAGCAGCTTAAGCACCGGGGAGCTGTTTTTT.

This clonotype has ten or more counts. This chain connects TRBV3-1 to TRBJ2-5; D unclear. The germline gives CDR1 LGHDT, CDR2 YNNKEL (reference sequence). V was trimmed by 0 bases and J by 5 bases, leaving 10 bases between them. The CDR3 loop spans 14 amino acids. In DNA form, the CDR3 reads TGTGCCAGCAGCCAAGATCTCTATTCGGAGACCCAGTACTTC. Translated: CASSQDLYSETQYF.

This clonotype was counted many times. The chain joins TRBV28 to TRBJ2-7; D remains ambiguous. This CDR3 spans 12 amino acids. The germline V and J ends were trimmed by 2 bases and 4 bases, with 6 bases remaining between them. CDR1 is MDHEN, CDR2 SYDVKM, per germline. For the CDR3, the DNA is TGTGCCAGCAGTTTAAACCCTTACGAGCAGTACTTC. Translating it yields CASSLNPYEQYF.

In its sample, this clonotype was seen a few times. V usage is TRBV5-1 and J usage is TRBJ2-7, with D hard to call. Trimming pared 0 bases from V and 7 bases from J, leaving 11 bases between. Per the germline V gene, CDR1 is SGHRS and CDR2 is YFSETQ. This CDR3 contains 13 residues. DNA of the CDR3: TGCGCCAGCAGCTTGGCAGACCGCGGAGAGCAGTACTTC. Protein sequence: CASSLADRGEQYF. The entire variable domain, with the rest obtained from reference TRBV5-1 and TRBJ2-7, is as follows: KAGVTQTPRYLIKTRGQQVTLSCSPISGHRSVSWYQQTPGQGLQFLFEYFSETQRNKGNFPGRFSGRQFSNSRSEMNVSTLELGDSALYLCASSLADRGEQYFGPGTRLTVT.

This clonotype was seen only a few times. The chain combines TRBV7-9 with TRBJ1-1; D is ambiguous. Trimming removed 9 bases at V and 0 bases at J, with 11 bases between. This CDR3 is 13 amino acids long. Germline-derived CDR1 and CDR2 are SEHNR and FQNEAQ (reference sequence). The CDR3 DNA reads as TGTGCCAGTCAAGTTGTAATGAACACTGAAGCTTTCTTT. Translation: CASQVVMNTEAFF.

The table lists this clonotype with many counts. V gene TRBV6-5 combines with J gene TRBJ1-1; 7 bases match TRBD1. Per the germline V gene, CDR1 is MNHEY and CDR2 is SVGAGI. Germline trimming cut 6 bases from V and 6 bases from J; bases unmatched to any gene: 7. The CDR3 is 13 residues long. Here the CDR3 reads CASRQGFVSEAFF. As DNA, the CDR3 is TGTGCCAGCAGACAGGGGTTCGTATCTGAAGCTTTCTTT.

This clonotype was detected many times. The CDR3: CASSLGQGAADTQYF. Written as DNA, the CDR3 is TGCGCCAGCAGCCTCGGACAGGGGGCAGCGGATACGCAGTATTTT. The genes are TRBV5-1 and TRBJ2-3; TRBD1 matches at 11 bases. V lost 4 bases, J lost 6 bases, and 7 bases stayed unmatched. Per the germline V gene, CDR1 is SGHRS and CDR2 is YFSETQ. There are 15 residues in the CDR3.

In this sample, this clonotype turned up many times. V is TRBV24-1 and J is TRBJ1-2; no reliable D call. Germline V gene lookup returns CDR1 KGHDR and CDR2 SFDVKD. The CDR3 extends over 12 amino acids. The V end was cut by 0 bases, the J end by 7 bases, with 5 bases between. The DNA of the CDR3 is TGTGCCACCAGTGATTTGAGGTCTGGCTACACCTTC. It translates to CATSDLRSGYTF.

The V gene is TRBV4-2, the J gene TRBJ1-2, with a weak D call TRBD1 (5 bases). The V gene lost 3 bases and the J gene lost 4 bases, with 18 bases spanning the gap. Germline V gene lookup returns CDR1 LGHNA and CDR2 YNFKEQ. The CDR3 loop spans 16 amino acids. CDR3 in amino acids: CASSHEGTANRYGYTF. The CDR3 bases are TGTGCCAGCAGCCACGAGGGGACGGCGAACCGCTATGGCTACACCTTC.

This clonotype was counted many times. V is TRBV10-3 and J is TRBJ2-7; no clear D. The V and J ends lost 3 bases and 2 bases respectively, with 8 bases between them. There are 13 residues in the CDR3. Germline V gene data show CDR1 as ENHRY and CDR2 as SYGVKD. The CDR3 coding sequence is TGTGCCATCAGTGACTTGTTAGCCTACGAGCAGTACTTC. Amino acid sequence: CAISDLLAYEQYF.

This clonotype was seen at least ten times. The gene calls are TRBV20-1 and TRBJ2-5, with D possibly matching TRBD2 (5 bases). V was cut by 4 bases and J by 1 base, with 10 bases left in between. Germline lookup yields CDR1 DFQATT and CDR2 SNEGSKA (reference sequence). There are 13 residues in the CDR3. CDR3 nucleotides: TGCAGTGCTAAGGACTCTTCCCAAGAGACCCAGTACTTC. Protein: CSAKDSSQETQYF.

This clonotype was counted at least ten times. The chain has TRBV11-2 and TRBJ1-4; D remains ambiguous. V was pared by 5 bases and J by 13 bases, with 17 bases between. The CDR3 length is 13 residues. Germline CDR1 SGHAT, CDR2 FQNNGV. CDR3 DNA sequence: TGTGCCAGCAGCCCCGGATTTTTGGGCTCACTGTTTTTT. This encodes CASSPGFLGSLFF.

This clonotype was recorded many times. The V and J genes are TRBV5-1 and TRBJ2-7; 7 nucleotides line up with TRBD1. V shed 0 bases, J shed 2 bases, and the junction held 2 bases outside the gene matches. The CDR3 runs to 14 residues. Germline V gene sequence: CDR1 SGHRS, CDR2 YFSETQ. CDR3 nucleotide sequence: TGCGCCAGCAGCTTGGGGGACAGTACCTACGAGCAGTACTTC. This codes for CASSLGDSTYEQYF.